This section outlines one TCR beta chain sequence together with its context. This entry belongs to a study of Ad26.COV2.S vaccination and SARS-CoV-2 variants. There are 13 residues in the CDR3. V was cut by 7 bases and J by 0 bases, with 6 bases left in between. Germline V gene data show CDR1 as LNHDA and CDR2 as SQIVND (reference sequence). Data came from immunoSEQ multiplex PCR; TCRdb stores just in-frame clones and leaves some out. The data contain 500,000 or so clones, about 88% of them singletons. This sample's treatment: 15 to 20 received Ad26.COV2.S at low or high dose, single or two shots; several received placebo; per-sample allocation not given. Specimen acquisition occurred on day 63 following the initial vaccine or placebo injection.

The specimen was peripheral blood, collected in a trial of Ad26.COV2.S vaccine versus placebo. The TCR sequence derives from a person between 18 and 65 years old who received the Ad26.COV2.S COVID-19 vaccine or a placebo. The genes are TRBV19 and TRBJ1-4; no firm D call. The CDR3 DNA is TGTGCCAGTATCGACCCAACTAATGAAAAACTGTTTTTT. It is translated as CASIDPTNEKLFF.